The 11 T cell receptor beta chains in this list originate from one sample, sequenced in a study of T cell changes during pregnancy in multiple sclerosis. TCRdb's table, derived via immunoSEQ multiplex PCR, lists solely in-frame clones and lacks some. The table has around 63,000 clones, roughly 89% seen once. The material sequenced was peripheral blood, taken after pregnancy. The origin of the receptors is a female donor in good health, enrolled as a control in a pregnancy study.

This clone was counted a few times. CDR3 sequence: CASSQGDSGYTF. CDR3 nucleotide sequence: TGCGCCAGCAGCCAAGGTGACTCTGGCTACACCTTC. The chain links TRBV4-1 to TRBJ1-2, with D uncertain. There are 12 residues in the CDR3. Germline V lookup: CDR1 MGHRA, CDR2 YSYEKL. The germline V and J ends were trimmed by 1 base and 7 bases, with 7 bases remaining between them.

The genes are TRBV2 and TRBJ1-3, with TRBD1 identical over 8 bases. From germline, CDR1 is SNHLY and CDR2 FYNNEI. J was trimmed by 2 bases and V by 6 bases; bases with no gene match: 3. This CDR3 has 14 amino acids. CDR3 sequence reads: CASRGQATGNTIYF. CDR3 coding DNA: TGTGCCAGCAGGGGACAGGCAACTGGAAACACCATATATTTT.

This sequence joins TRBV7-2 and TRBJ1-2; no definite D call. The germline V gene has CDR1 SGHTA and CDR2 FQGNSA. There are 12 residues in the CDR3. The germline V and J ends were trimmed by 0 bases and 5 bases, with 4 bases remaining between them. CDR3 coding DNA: TGTGCCAGCAGCTTAGCCCTTTATGGCTACACCTTC. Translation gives CASSLALYGYTF.

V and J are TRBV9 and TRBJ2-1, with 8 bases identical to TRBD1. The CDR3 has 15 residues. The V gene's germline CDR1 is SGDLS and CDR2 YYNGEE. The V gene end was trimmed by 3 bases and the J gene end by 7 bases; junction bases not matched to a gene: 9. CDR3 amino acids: CASSATGAMLNEQFF. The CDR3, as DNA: TGTGCCAGCAGCGCGACAGGGGCGATGTTGAATGAGCAGTTCTTC.

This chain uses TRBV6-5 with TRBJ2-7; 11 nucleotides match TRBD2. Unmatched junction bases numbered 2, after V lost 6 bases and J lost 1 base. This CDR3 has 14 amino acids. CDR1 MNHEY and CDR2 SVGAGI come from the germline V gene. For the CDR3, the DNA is TGTGCCAGCAGCAGACTAGCGGGATCCTACGAGCAGTACTTC. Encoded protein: CASSRLAGSYEQYF.

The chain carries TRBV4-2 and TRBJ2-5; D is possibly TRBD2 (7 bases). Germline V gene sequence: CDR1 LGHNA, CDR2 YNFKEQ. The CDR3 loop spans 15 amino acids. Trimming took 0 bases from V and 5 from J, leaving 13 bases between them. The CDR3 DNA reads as TGTGCCAGCAGCCAAGATAGGGGGGGCGAGGAGACCCAGTACTTC. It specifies CASSQDRGGEETQYF.

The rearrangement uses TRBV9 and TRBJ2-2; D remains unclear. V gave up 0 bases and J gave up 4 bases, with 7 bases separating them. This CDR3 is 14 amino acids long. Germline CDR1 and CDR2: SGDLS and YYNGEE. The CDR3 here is CASSVAPVTGELFF. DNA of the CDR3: TGTGCCAGCAGCGTAGCCCCGGTCACCGGGGAGCTGTTTTTT.

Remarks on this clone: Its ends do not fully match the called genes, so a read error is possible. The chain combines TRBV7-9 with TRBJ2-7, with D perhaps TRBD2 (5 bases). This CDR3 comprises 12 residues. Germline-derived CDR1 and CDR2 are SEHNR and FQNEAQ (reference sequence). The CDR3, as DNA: TGTGCCAGCAGTACCTTGGAGCGGCCGTTAAGCTTC. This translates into CASSTLERPLSF.

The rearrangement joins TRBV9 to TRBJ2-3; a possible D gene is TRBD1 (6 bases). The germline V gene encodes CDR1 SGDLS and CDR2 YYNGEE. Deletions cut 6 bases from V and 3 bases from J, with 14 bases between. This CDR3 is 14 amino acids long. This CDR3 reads CASTQGRSTDTQYF. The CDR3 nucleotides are TGTGCCAGCACCCAGGGGAGATCGACAGATACGCAGTATTTT. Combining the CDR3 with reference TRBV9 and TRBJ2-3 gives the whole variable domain DSGVTQTPKHLITATGQRVTLRCSPRSGDLSVYWYQQSLDQGLQFLIQYYNGEERAKGNILERFSAQQFPDLHSELNLSSLELGDSALYFCASTQGRSTDTQYFGPGTRLTVL.

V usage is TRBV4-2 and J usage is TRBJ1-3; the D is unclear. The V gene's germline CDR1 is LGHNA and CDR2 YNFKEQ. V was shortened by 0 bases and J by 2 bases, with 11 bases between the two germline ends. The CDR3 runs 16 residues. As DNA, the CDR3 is TGTGCCAGCAGCCAAGAAGAGGAAATCGCTGGAAACACCATATATTTT. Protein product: CASSQEEEIAGNTIYF.

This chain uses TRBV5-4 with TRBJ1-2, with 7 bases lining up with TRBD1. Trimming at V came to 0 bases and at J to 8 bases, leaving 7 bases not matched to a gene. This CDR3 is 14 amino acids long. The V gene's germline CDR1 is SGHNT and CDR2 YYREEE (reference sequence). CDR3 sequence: CASSLDLGGWGYTF. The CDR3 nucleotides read TGTGCCAGCAGCTTGGATTTAGGGGGCTGGGGCTACACCTTC.